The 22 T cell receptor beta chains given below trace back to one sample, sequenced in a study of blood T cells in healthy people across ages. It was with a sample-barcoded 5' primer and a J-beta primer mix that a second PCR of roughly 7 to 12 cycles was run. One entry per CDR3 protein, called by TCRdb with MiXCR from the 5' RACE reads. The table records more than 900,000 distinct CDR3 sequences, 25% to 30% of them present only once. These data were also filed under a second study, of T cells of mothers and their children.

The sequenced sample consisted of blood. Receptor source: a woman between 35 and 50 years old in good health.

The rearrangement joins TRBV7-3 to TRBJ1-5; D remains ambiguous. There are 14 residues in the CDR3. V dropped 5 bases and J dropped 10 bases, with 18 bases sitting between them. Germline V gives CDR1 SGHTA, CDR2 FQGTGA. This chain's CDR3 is CASSPSGGGGPQHF. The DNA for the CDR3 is TGTGCCAGCAGCCCCTCGGGCGGCGGAGGACCCCAGCATTTT.

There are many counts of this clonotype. CDR3 in DNA: TGCAGCGTACGCACCGGGACAGCCTACGAGCAGTACTTC. It encodes CSVRTGTAYEQYF. This chain connects TRBV29-1 to TRBJ2-7; the match to TRBD1 covers 7 bases. Germline CDR1 is SQVTM and CDR2 is ANQGSEA. The CDR3 runs to 13 residues. Trimming cost V 6 bases and J 2 bases; bases outside gene matches: 7.

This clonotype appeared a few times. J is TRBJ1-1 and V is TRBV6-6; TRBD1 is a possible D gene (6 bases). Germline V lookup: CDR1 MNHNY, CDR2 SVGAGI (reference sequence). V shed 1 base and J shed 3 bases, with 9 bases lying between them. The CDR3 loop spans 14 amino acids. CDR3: CASSYLEGDTEAFF. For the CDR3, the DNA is TGTGCCAGCAGTTACTTGGAGGGGGACACTGAAGCTTTCTTT.

In DNA form, the CDR3 reads TGTGCCACCAGGGATACAGGACGCGGGGGCTATAATTCACCCCTCCACTTT. It translates to CATRDTGRGGYNSPLHF. This chain joins TRBV15 and TRBJ1-6; perhaps TRBD1 as D (5 bases). Germline CDR1 is LNHNV and CDR2 is YYDKDF (reference sequence). This CDR3 spans 17 amino acids. The ends were cut back, 6 bases at V and 3 bases at J, with 18 bases in the middle.

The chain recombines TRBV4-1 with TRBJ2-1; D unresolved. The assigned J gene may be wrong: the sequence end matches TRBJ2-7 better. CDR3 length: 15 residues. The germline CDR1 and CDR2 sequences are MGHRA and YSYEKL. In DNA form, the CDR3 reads TGCGCCAGCAGCCAAGAACATACTTCCTACAATGAGCAGTACTTC. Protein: CASSQEHTSYNEQYF.

CDR3 sequence reads: CASSLEGAGNYGYTF. Written as DNA, the CDR3 is TGTGCCAGCAGTTTGGAGGGGGCGGGTAACTATGGCTACACCTTC. The V gene is TRBV28, the J gene TRBJ1-2; 7 bases align to TRBD1. Germline CDR1 MDHEN, CDR2 SYDVKM. V trimming: 3 bases; J trimming: 1 base; junction bases outside the gene matches: 5. The CDR3 totals 15 residues.

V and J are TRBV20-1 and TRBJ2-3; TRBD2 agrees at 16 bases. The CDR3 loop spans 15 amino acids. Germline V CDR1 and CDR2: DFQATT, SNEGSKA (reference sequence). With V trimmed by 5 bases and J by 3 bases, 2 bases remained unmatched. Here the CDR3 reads CSAGTSGGGTDTQYF. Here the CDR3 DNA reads TGCAGTGCTGGGACTAGCGGGGGGGGAACAGATACGCAGTATTTT.

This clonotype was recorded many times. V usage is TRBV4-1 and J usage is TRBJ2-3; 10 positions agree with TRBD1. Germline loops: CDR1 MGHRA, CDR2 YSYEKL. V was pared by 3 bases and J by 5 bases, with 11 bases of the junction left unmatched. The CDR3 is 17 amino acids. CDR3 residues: CASSQDYRQGARDTQYF. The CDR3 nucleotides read TGCGCCAGCAGCCAGGACTACCGACAGGGGGCTCGAGATACGCAGTATTTT.

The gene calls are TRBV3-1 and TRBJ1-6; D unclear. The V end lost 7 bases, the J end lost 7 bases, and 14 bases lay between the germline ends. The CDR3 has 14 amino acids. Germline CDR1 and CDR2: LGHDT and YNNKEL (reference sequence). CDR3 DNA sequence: TGTGCCAGCATTTCTACTCAAAGGAATTCACCCCTCCACTTT. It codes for CASISTQRNSPLHF.

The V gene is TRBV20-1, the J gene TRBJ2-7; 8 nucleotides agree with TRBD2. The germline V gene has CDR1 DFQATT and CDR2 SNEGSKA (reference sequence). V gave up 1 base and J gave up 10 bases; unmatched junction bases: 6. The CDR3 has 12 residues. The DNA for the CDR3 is TGCAGTGCTAGAGGGGCGGGGGGTCTACAGTACTTC. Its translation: CSARGAGGLQYF.

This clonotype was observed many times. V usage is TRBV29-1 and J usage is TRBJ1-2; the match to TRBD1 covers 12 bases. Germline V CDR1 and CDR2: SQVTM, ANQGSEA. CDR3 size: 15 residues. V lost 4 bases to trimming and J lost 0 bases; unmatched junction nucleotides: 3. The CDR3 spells CSVGGQGAPNYGYTF. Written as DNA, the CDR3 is TGCAGCGTTGGGGGACAGGGGGCCCCTAACTATGGCTACACCTTC.

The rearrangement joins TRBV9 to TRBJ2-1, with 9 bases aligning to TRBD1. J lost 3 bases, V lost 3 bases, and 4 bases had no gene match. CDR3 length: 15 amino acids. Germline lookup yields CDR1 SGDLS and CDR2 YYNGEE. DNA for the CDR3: TGTGCCAGCAGCGCGGGACAGGGCATCTACAATGAGCAGTTCTTC. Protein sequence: CASSAGQGIYNEQFF. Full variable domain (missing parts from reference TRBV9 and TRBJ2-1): DSGVTQTPKHLITATGQRVTLRCSPRSGDLSVYWYQQSLDQGLQFLIQYYNGEERAKGNILERFSAQQFPDLHSELNLSSLELGDSALYFCASSAGQGIYNEQFFGPGTRLTVL.

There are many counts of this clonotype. The CDR3 region has the DNA TGTGCCAGCAGCATGGGCAACCAACTGGGATACATTCAGTACTTC. It translates to CASSMGNQLGYIQYF. The chain combines TRBV21-1 with TRBJ2-4. TRBV21-1 is termed a pseudogene. The CDR3 has 15 residues.

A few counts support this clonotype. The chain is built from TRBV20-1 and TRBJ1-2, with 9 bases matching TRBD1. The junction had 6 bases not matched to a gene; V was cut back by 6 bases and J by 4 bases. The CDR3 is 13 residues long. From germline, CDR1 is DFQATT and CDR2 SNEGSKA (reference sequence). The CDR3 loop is CSAPGQGSYGYTF. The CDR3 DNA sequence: TGCAGTGCACCGGGACAGGGAAGCTATGGCTACACCTTC.

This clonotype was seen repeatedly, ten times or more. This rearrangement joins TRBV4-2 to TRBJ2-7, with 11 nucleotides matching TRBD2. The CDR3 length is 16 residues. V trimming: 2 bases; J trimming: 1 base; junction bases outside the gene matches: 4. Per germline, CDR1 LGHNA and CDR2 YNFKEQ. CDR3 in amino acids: CASSQLASGGSYEQYF. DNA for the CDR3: TGTGCCAGCAGCCAACTGGCTAGCGGGGGGTCCTACGAGCAGTACTTC.

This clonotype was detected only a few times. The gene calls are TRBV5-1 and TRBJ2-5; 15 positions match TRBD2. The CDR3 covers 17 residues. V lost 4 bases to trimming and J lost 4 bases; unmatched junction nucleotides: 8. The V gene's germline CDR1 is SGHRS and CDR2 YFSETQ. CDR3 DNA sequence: TGCGCCAGCAGCGGACTAGCGGGGGGGCGTAAAGGAGAGACCCAGTACTTC. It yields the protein CASSGLAGGRKGETQYF.

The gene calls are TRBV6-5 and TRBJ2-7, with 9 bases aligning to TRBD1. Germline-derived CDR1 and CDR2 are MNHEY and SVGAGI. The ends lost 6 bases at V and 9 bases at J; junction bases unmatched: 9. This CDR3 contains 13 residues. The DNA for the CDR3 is TGTGCCAGCAGGACAGGGGGTTACGTTGGGCAGTACTTC. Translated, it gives CASRTGGYVGQYF.

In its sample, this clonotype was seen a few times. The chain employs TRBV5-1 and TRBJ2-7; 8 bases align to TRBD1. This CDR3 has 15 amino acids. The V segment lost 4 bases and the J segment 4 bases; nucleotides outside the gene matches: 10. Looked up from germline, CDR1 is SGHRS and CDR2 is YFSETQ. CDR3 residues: CASSITGGNSYEQYF. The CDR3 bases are TGCGCCAGCAGCATCACAGGGGGGAACTCTTACGAGCAGTACTTC.

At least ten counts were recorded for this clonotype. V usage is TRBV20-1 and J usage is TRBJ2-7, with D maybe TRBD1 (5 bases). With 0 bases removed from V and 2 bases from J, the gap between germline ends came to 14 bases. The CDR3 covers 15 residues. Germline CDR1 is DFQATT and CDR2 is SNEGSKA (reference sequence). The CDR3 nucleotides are TGCAGTGCTAGAGATTTTCTGGCAGGGCCCTACGAGCAGTACTTC. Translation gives CSARDFLAGPYEQYF.

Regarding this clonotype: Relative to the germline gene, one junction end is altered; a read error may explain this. CDR3 bases: TGTGCCGGCAGGATTCGGCAATCTGAAGCTTTCTTT. Amino acids: CAGRIRQSEAFF. This sequence joins TRBV6-1 and TRBJ1-1; D is undetermined. CDR3 size: 12 residues. Germline V gene sequence: CDR1 MNHNS, CDR2 SASEGT.

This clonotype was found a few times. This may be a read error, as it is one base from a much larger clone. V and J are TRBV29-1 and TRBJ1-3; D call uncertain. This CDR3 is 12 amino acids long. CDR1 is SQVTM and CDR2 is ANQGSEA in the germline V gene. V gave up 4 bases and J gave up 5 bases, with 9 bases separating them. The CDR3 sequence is CSVGAGRNTIYF. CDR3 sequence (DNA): TGCAGCGTTGGCGCGGGGAGAAACACCATATATTTT.

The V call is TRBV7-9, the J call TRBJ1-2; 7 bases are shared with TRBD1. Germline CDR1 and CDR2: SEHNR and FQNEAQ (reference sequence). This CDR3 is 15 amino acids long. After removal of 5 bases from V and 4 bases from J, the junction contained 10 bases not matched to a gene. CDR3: CASSPQGGGGYGYTF. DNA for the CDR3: TGTGCCAGCAGCCCCCAGGGGGGGGGTGGCTATGGCTACACCTTC. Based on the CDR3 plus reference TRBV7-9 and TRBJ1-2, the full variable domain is DTGVSQNPRHKITKRGQNVTFRCDPISEHNRLYWYRQTLGQGPEFLTYFQNEAQLEKSRLLSDRFSAERPKGSFSTLEIQRTEQGDSAMYLCASSPQGGGGYGYTFGSGTRLTVV.